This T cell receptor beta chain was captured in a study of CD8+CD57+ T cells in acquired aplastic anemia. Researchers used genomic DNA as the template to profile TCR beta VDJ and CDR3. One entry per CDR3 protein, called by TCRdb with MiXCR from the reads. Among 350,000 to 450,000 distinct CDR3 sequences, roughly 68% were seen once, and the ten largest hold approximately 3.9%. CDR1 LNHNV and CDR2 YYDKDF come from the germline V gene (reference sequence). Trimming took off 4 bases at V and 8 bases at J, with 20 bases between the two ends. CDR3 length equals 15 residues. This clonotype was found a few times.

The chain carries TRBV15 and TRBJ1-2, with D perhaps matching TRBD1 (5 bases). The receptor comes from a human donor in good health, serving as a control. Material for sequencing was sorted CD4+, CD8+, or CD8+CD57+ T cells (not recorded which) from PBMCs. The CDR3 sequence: CATSTSNRGMGGYTF. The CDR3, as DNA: TGTGCCACCAGCACCAGCAATCGGGGGATGGGCGGCTACACCTTC.